This TCR beta chain was observed in a study of shared clonotypes between healthy human individuals. Some clones are missing from TCRdb's copy, which holds only in-frame ones; the method was immunoSEQ multiplex PCR. The sample has about 2.1 million clones; approximately 92% are singletons. The naive CD8 population came from CD45RO-negative cells selected for CCR7, without terminally differentiated effector memory CD45RA+ cells. From germline, CDR1 is SGHRS and CDR2 YFSETQ. This CDR3 is 14 amino acids long. Trimming pared 4 bases from V and 0 bases from J, leaving 11 bases between. V is TRBV5-1 and J is TRBJ2-7; D tentatively reads TRBD1 or TRBD2 (5 bases each). The receptor was isolated from a young man in good health. Some clones in this sample may be carry-over from other donors' samples. Sequencing used naive CD8+ T cells from PBMCs. CDR3 in DNA: TGCGCCAGCAGCCCCGGGACCTACTCCTACGAGCAGTACTTC. The encoded protein is CASSPGTYSYEQYF.